One sample yielded the 13 T cell receptor beta chains listed below, sequenced in a study of T cell changes during pregnancy in multiple sclerosis. Clones were sequenced by immunoSEQ multiplex PCR, and TCRdb holds only the in-frame ones, with some missing. The data contain approximately 87,000 clones, about 93% of them singletons. The sample was CD4+ T cells from peripheral blood mononuclear cells, taken in the second trimester of pregnancy. These receptors all come from a female donor with multiple sclerosis, enrolled in a pregnancy study.

The CDR3 region has the DNA TGTGCCAGCCGGACGGGGGATTCACCCCTCCACTTT. Amino acids: CASRTGDSPLHF. This sequence joins TRBV19 and TRBJ1-6; tentative D call: TRBD1 (5 bases). The V and J ends lost 9 bases and 8 bases respectively, with 11 bases between them. This CDR3 comprises 12 residues. Germline assignment: CDR1 LNHDA and CDR2 SQIVND (reference sequence).

The rearrangement links TRBV7-2 to TRBJ1-5, with 10 bases identical to TRBD1. This CDR3 region has 15 residues. V was pared by 2 bases and J by 6 bases, with 4 bases of the junction left unmatched. Germline CDR1 is SGHTA and CDR2 is FQGNSA. CDR3 nucleotides: TGTGCCAGCAGCTTATACGGGACAGGGGTTCAGCCCCAGCATTTT. Encoded protein: CASSLYGTGVQPQHF.

This chain connects TRBV2 to TRBJ1-1; the D is unclear. Between the trimmed V and J ends, which lost 8 bases and 1 base, there was a span of 8 bases. The CDR3 extends over 12 amino acids. Germline V gives CDR1 SNHLY, CDR2 FYNNEI. The CDR3 protein is CASAVANTEAFF. The CDR3 region has the DNA TGTGCCAGCGCGGTAGCGAACACTGAAGCTTTCTTT.

This clone was seen more than once but under ten times. The chain has TRBV7-3 and TRBJ1-1; D ambiguous. Germline CDR1 and CDR2: SGHTA and FQGTGA. The germline V and J ends were trimmed by 0 bases and 2 bases, with 7 bases remaining between them. The CDR3 is made up of 14 amino acids. The CDR3 coding sequence is TGTGCCAGCAGCTTAACCAGGTTAAACACTGAAGCTTTCTTT. Its translation: CASSLTRLNTEAFF. Drawing the rest from reference TRBV7-3 and TRBJ1-1, the complete variable domain is GAGVSQTPSNKVTEKGKYVELRCDPISGHTALYWYRQSLGQGPEFLIYFQGTGAADDSGLPNDRFFAVRPEGSVSTLKIQRTERGDSAVYLCASSLTRLNTEAFFGQGTRLTVV.

This chain joins TRBV6-6 and TRBJ1-1; 9 bases agree with TRBD1. This CDR3 has 14 residues. V lost 4 bases, J lost 1 base, and 1 base stayed unmatched. Germline CDR1 and CDR2: MNHNY and SVGAGI (reference sequence). CDR3 nucleotide sequence: TGTGCCAGCAGTTTGGACAGGGGGAACACTGAAGCTTTCTTT. Translated: CASSLDRGNTEAFF.

This clone was detected only a few times. The chain has TRBV29-1 and TRBJ1-1, with D maybe TRBD1 (6 bases). Germline V lookup: CDR1 SQVTM, CDR2 ANQGSEA. V gave up 4 bases and J gave up 1 base, with 7 bases separating them. The CDR3 totals 12 residues. The CDR3 bases are TGCAGCGTTGCACAGGGGAACACTGAAGCTTTCTTT. It yields the protein CSVAQGNTEAFF.

The V gene is TRBV15, the J gene TRBJ2-2, with 9 bases matching TRBD2. CDR3 length equals 17 residues. Germline-derived CDR1 and CDR2 are LNHNV and YYDKDF (reference sequence). V was clipped by 3 bases and J by 0 bases; unmatched bases: 5. The CDR3 loop is CATSRPASGTNTGELFF. CDR3 bases: TGTGCCACCAGCAGGCCCGCTAGCGGGACGAACACCGGGGAGCTGTTTTTT.

This rearrangement joins TRBV25-1 to TRBJ1-2; D ambiguous. This CDR3 has 12 amino acids. V lost 2 bases and J 5 bases, leaving 6 bases between the germline ends. Germline CDR1 MGHDK, CDR2 SYGVNS. The CDR3 DNA is TGTGCCAGCAGTGAAGGGAGTTATGGCTACACCTTC. As protein: CASSEGSYGYTF.

A single count supports this clone. V gene TRBV6-1 combines with J gene TRBJ2-1; 15 bases fit TRBD2. Trimming at V came to 6 bases and at J to 12 bases, leaving 9 bases not matched to a gene. Germline CDR1 and CDR2: MNHNS and SASEGT. The CDR3 contains 15 residues. The DNA of the CDR3 is TGTGCCAGCAGGACTGAGGGACTAGCGGGAGGCCGGCAGTTCTTC. This translates into CASRTEGLAGGRQFF.

The V call is TRBV28, the J call TRBJ1-5; D uncertain. This CDR3 is built from 15 residues. Trimming took 11 bases from V and 0 from J, leaving 17 bases between them. CDR1 is MDHEN, CDR2 SYDVKM, per germline. This CDR3 reads CAVLQQRHSNQPQHF. The CDR3 DNA reads as TGTGCCGTCCTGCAACAGCGGCATAGCAATCAGCCCCAGCATTTT.

This chain links TRBV6-7 with TRBJ2-6; 8 nucleotides match TRBD1. TRBV6-7 is an open reading frame, and its role is uncertain. Trimming removed 0 bases from V and 0 bases from J; junction bases left unmatched: 7. CDR3 size: 19 residues. The CDR3 DNA follows: TGTGCCAGCAGTTACTCGAATGGGACAGGAAACTCTGGGGCCAACGTCCTGACTTTC. Amino acid sequence: CASSYSNGTGNSGANVLTF.

V gene TRBV11-1 combines with J gene TRBJ2-1; TRBD1 is a possible D gene (5 bases). In germline, CDR1 is SGHAT, CDR2 FQDESV (reference sequence). Trimming took 1 base from V and 2 from J, leaving 12 bases between them. This CDR3 is built from 16 residues. CDR3 region: CASSLETGRTYNEQFF. The CDR3 nucleotides read TGTGCCAGCAGCTTAGAAACAGGTCGGACCTACAATGAGCAGTTCTTC. Looking up the rest from reference TRBV11-1 and TRBJ2-1 gives the full variable domain: EAEVAQSPRYKITEKSQAVAFWCDPISGHATLYWYRQILGQGPELLVQFQDESVVDDSQLPKDRFSAERLKGVDSTLKIQPAELGDSAMYLCASSLETGRTYNEQFFGPGTRLTVL.

This clone was seen once. The chain links TRBV19 to TRBJ1-3, with D unresolved. Per the germline V gene, CDR1 is LNHDA and CDR2 is SQIVND (reference sequence). The CDR3 has 12 amino acids. Trimming pared 5 bases from V and 4 bases from J, leaving 6 bases between. CDR3 DNA sequence: TGTGCCAGTAGTCCGTTGGGAAACACCATATATTTT. This codes for CASSPLGNTIYF.